The next 21 T cell receptor beta chains were all read from a single sample in a study of cytomegalovirus exposure and HLA in healthy donors. The primer mix had 60 Vbeta and 13 Jbeta primers. The method was immunoSEQ multiplex PCR; TCRdb's version includes in-frame clones alone and lacks a portion of them. Recorded for this sample: about 32,000 clones. The sequenced sample consisted of PBMCs. All receptors come from a female donor in good health and CMV-seronegative.

Here the CDR3 DNA reads TGCGCCAGCAGCTCTGGGAACAGGGACGGCTACACCTTC. Amino acid sequence: CASSSGNRDGYTF. J is TRBJ1-2 and V is TRBV5-1; maybe TRBD1 (6 bases). CDR3 length: 13 amino acids. Trimming took 3 bases from V and 8 from J, leaving 14 bases between them. Germline V lookup: CDR1 SGHRS, CDR2 YFSETQ.

The chain carries TRBV6-5 and TRBJ1-1; D unclear. V lost 6 bases, J lost 0 bases, and 2 bases lay in between. CDR1 is MNHEY, CDR2 SVGAGI, per germline. The CDR3 is made up of 11 amino acids. The CDR3 spells CASSVNTEAFF. Written as DNA, the CDR3 is TGTGCCAGCAGCGTGAACACTGAAGCTTTCTTT.

The V and J genes are TRBV9 and TRBJ2-7, with D possibly matching TRBD2 (6 bases). The V end was cut by 1 base, the J end by 2 bases, with 10 bases between. The CDR3 is made up of 14 amino acids. The germline CDR1 and CDR2 sequences are SGDLS and YYNGEE. CDR3 sequence (DNA): TGTGCCAGCAGCGTAAACCCGGGAGCCTACGAGCAGTACTTC. Translating gives CASSVNPGAYEQYF.

The chain couples TRBV7-8 to TRBJ2-2; possibly TRBD1 for D (5 bases). Trimming left V 2 bases short and J 0 bases short, with 19 bases between. Germline V CDR1 and CDR2: SGHVS, FQNEAQ. The CDR3 totals 19 residues. Here the CDR3 DNA reads TGTGCCAGCAGCTTATTCCCCCCCCCAAAAGGGGCGAACACCGGGGAGCTGTTTTTT. Amino acids: CASSLFPPPKGANTGELFF.

CDR3 sequence (DNA): TGTGCCAGTAGTATCGGGGGAGCCTACGAGCAGTACTTC. Amino acids: CASSIGGAYEQYF. The gene calls are TRBV19 and TRBJ2-7; D may be TRBD2 (6 bases). CDR3 length: 13 amino acids. CDR1 LNHDA and CDR2 SQIVND come from the germline V gene (reference sequence). Trimming took off 3 bases at V and 2 bases at J, with 8 bases between the two ends.

The V and J genes are TRBV7-2 and TRBJ2-5, with 8 bases aligning to TRBD1. This CDR3 region has 15 residues. Germline CDR1 is SGHTA and CDR2 is FQGNSA. V shed 4 bases and J 7 bases; nucleotides not matched to a gene: 11. CDR3 coding DNA: TGTGCCAGCAGCTCGACAGGGGTCATCGATCGGACCCAGTACTTC. Its protein is CASSSTGVIDRTQYF.

V gene TRBV4-3 combines with J gene TRBJ2-1; tentative D call: TRBD2 (5 bases). Between the trimmed V and J ends, which lost 1 base and 2 bases, there was a span of 9 bases. The CDR3 runs to 15 residues. CDR1 and CDR2 from the germline V gene are LGHNA and YSLEER. The CDR3 region is CASSQAGSPYNEQFF. The CDR3 DNA reads as TGCGCCAGCAGCCAAGCGGGGTCACCCTACAATGAGCAGTTCTTC.

The J gene is TRBJ1-4, the V gene TRBV6-5; TRBD1 might be the D (5 bases). Germline lookup yields CDR1 MNHEY and CDR2 SVGAGI. This CDR3 comprises 15 residues. With 0 bases removed from V and 4 bases from J, the gap between germline ends came to 9 bases. The CDR3 here is CASSYSGGGNEKLFF. For the CDR3, the DNA is TGTGCCAGCAGTTACTCCGGGGGGGGTAATGAAAAACTGTTTTTT.

This chain links TRBV4-1 with TRBJ1-1; unclear D gene. From germline, CDR1 is MGHRA and CDR2 YSYEKL. V was cut by 6 bases and J by 3 bases, with 23 bases left in between. The CDR3 covers 17 residues. The CDR3 is CASSEHMRHSVDTEAFF. Written as DNA, the CDR3 is TGCGCCAGCAGTGAGCATATGAGACATTCTGTCGACACTGAAGCTTTCTTT.

The rearrangement links TRBV6-4 to TRBJ2-3, with D possibly matching TRBD2 (5 bases). The germline gives CDR1 MRHNA, CDR2 SNTAGT. This CDR3 is built from 15 residues. Trimming left V 3 bases short and J 5 bases short, with 15 bases between. This CDR3 reads CASSEKPGGGDTQYF. DNA for the CDR3: TGTGCCAGCAGTGAAAAGCCAGGTGGAGGAGATACGCAGTATTTT.

This chain uses TRBV5-1 with TRBJ2-3; 10 nucleotides agree with TRBD2. CDR3 length: 14 residues. Germline loops: CDR1 SGHRS, CDR2 YFSETQ. Germline trimming cut 5 bases from V and 7 bases from J; bases unmatched to any gene: 7. Here the CDR3 DNA reads TGCGCCAGCAGGTCCGGGACTAGCGCCTATACGCAGTATTTT. Protein sequence: CASRSGTSAYTQYF.

The rearrangement uses TRBV15 and TRBJ1-5; 10 bases agree with TRBD1. The germline V gene encodes CDR1 LNHNV and CDR2 YYDKDF (reference sequence). The CDR3 contains 16 residues. The V and J ends lost 1 base and 6 bases, in that order; junction bases with no gene match: 6. In nucleotides, the CDR3 is TGTGCCACCAGCAGAGGACAGGGGGCGAGCGGTCAGCCCCAGCATTTT. Translating it yields CATSRGQGASGQPQHF.

The chain joins TRBV10-1 to TRBJ2-7; the D gene is possibly TRBD1 (5 bases). Germline lookup yields CDR1 WNHNN and CDR2 SYGVQD (reference sequence). The CDR3 is 14 residues long. Trimming took off 3 bases at V and 2 bases at J, with 11 bases between the two ends. CDR3 DNA sequence: TGCGCCAGCAGTGATTCAGGGCAGGCCTACGAGCAGTACTTC. Protein: CASSDSGQAYEQYF.

This chain joins TRBV9 and TRBJ1-1; no clear D gene. V was clipped by 4 bases and J by 1 base, with 14 bases between them. CDR3 size: 15 residues. Germline CDR1 and CDR2: SGDLS and YYNGEE. The CDR3 nucleotides read TGTGCCAGCAGCTACCGGTCGGGAGGGAACACTGAAGCTTTCTTT. Translated, it gives CASSYRSGGNTEAFF. Looking up the rest from reference TRBV9 and TRBJ1-1 gives the full variable domain: DSGVTQTPKHLITATGQRVTLRCSPRSGDLSVYWYQQSLDQGLQFLIQYYNGEERAKGNILERFSAQQFPDLHSELNLSSLELGDSALYFCASSYRSGGNTEAFFGQGTRLTVV.

This clone counts as medium-sized by frequency. The V gene is TRBV6-1, the J gene TRBJ1-4; maybe TRBD1 (6 bases). The CDR3 has 15 residues. From germline, CDR1 is MNHNS and CDR2 SASEGT. Trimming took 2 bases from V and 5 from J, leaving 12 bases between them. The CDR3 reads CASSEKLQGNEKLFF. The CDR3 DNA sequence: TGTGCCAGCAGTGAAAAATTACAGGGAAATGAAAAACTGTTTTTT.

The V call is TRBV4-2, the J call TRBJ1-3; 10 bases align to TRBD1. V lost 5 bases and J lost 4; bases outside the gene matches: 8. Germline V CDR1 and CDR2: LGHNA, YNFKEQ. This CDR3 has 16 amino acids. The CDR3 DNA reads TGTGCCAGCAGCTACCTGCGACAGGGGGCAGGAAACACCATATATTTT. Its protein product is CASSYLRQGAGNTIYF.

The CDR3 sequence: CASSGQGRQETQYF. CDR3 bases: TGTGCCAGCTCAGGACAGGGTCGTCAAGAGACCCAGTACTTC. The chain carries TRBV18 and TRBJ2-5; 8 bases match TRBD1. Germline V gives CDR1 KGHSH, CDR2 LQKENI. This CDR3 has 14 residues. With 5 bases clipped from V and 2 bases from J, the junction kept 4 bases outside the gene matches.

The genes are TRBV9 and TRBJ2-1; possible D gene TRBD2, 5 bases. CDR3 length equals 13 residues. Trimming took off 0 bases at V and 10 bases at J, with 11 bases between the two ends. CDR1 is SGDLS, CDR2 YYNGEE, per germline. The CDR3 here is CASSVDPEAEQFF. As DNA, the CDR3 is TGTGCCAGCAGCGTAGACCCGGAGGCCGAGCAGTTCTTC.

The chain has TRBV6-6 and TRBJ2-3; 7 nucleotides align to TRBD1. The germline gives CDR1 MNHNY, CDR2 SVGAGI (reference sequence). Germline trimming cut 2 bases from V and 0 bases from J; bases unmatched to any gene: 2. The CDR3 totals 15 residues. Written as DNA, the CDR3 is TGTGCCAGCAGTTACGACAGGGCTAGCACAGATACGCAGTATTTT. It is translated as CASSYDRASTDTQYF.

V is TRBV6-6 and J is TRBJ2-1, with D perhaps matching TRBD1 (6 bases). Germline assignment: CDR1 MNHNY and CDR2 SVGAGI (reference sequence). V lost 7 bases and J lost 0, with 13 bases in between. The length of the CDR3 is 15 residues. The CDR3 spells CASTSRGGSYNEQFF. CDR3 sequence (DNA): TGTGCCAGCACGTCGAGAGGGGGCTCCTACAATGAGCAGTTCTTC.

The chain has TRBV5-4 and TRBJ2-7; possible D gene TRBD1, 5 bases. There are 13 residues in the CDR3. V gave up 3 bases and J gave up 11 bases, with 18 bases separating them. Germline CDR1 is SGHNT and CDR2 is YYREEE (reference sequence). CDR3 in DNA: TGTGCCAGCAGCTCATCGACAGCCAGGGAAAAGTACTTC. It yields the protein CASSSSTAREKYF.